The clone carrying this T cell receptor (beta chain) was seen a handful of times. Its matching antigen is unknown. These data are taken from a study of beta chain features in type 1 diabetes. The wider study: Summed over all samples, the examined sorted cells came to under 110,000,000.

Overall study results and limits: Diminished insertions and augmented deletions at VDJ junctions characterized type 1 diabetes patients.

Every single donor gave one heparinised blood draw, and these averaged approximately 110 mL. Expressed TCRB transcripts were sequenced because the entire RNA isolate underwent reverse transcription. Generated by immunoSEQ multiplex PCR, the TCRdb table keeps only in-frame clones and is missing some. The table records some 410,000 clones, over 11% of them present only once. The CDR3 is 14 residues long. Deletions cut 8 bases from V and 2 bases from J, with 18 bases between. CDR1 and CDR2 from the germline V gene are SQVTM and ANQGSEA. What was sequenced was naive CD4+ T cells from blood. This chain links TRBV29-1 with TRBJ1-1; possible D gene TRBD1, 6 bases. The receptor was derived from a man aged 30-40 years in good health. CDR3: CSSTRGSSNTEAFF. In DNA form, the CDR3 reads TGCAGCTCAACTAGGGGGTCTTCAAACACTGAAGCTTTCTTT.